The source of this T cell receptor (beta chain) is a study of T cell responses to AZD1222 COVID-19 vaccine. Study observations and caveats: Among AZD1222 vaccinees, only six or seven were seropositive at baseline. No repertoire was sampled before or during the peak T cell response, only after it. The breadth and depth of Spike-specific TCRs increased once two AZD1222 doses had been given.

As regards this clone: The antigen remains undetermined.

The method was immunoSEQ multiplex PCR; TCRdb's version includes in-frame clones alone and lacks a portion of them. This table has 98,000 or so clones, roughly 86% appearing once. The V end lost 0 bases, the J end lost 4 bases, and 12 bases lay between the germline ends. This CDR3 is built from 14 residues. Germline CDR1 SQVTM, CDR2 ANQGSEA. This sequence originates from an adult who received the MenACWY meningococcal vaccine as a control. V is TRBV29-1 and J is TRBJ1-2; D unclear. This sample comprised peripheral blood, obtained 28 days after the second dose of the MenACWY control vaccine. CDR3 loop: CSVEDARAGYGYTF. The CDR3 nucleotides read TGCAGCGTTGAAGATGCGAGGGCGGGCTATGGCTACACCTTC.